Below are 22 T cell receptor beta chains sequenced from a single sample in a study of blood T cell repertoires in COVID-19. The data were produced by immunoSEQ multiplex PCR, yet TCRdb's version contains in-frame clones alone and is incomplete. The sample carries a few hundred thousand clones, about 87% recorded once. Source material: PBMCs or T cells enriched from blood (not recorded which). Receptors were obtained from a middle-aged woman with acute COVID-19.

The sample holds one count of this clone. The chain combines TRBV6-1 with TRBJ2-4; D call uncertain. Germline assignment: CDR1 MNHNS and CDR2 SASEGT. This CDR3 comprises 15 residues. Trimming left V 5 bases short and J 3 bases short, with 14 bases between. CDR3 loop: CASSFEDSVKNIQYF. In DNA, the CDR3 is TGTGCCAGCAGTTTCGAAGACTCAGTCAAAAACATTCAGTACTTC.

Details on this clone: One end of the junction does not line up with germline, which may come from a read error. The chain links TRBV6-1 to TRBJ2-3, with 12 bases that match TRBD2. The CDR3 is 16 amino acids. The germline CDR1 and CDR2 sequences are MNHNS and SASEGT. The CDR3 spells CASREGLAGSTDTQYF. DNA of the CDR3: TGTGCCAGCAGGGAAGGACTAGCGGGAAGCACAGATACGCAGTATTTT.

The chain employs TRBV10-2 and TRBJ2-1; a weak D match, TRBD2 (6 bases). CDR1 and CDR2 from the germline V gene are WSHSY and SAAADI. This CDR3 comprises 14 residues. With 5 bases removed from V and 3 bases from J, the gap between germline ends came to 11 bases. The CDR3 protein is CASSSTTSYNEQFF. For the CDR3, the DNA is TGCGCCAGCAGTTCAACGACTAGCTACAATGAGCAGTTCTTC.

The chain joins TRBV5-4 to TRBJ2-5; TRBD2 matches at 11 bases. There are 16 residues in the CDR3. Germline V CDR1 and CDR2: SGHNT, YYREEE (reference sequence). The V gene end was trimmed by 4 bases and the J gene end by 1 base; junction bases not matched to a gene: 6. This CDR3 reads CASSRLAGIGQETQYF. The CDR3, as DNA: TGTGCCAGCAGCCGACTAGCGGGAATAGGCCAAGAGACCCAGTACTTC.

This chain joins TRBV10-2 and TRBJ2-5, with TRBD1 matching 8 bases. V shed 6 bases, J shed 5 bases, and the junction held 5 bases outside the gene matches. The CDR3 consists of 13 residues. Germline V CDR1 and CDR2: WSHSY, SAAADI. In DNA, the CDR3 is TGCGCCAGCAGAAGGACAGGGAGCGAGACCCAGTACTTC. This encodes CASRRTGSETQYF.

This clone has only one observation. The chain joins TRBV5-1 to TRBJ2-1, with 11 bases identical to TRBD1. Germline assignment: CDR1 SGHRS and CDR2 YFSETQ. This CDR3 region has 16 residues. V dropped 4 bases and J dropped 5; count of bases not matched to a gene: 8. CDR3 residues: CASSLTGQGANNEQFF. DNA of the CDR3: TGCGCCAGCAGCCTGACTGGACAGGGGGCCAACAATGAGCAGTTCTTC. The variable domain in full, completed from reference TRBV5-1 and TRBJ2-1, reads KAGVTQTPRYLIKTRGQQVTLSCSPISGHRSVSWYQQTPGQGLQFLFEYFSETQRNKGNFPGRFSGRQFSNSRSEMNVSTLELGDSALYLCASSLTGQGANNEQFFGPGTRLTVL.

The chain has TRBV19 and TRBJ2-5, with 10 bases lining up with TRBD2. Germline CDR1 is LNHDA and CDR2 is SQIVND (reference sequence). This CDR3 has 16 amino acids. V lost 4 bases and J lost 1; bases outside the gene matches: 6. Here the CDR3 reads CASSTTWTSGQETQYF. CDR3 bases: TGTGCCAGTAGTACAACGTGGACTAGCGGCCAAGAGACCCAGTACTTC.

The V and J genes are TRBV7-2 and TRBJ2-2; the D is unclear. V was shortened by 5 bases and J by 1 base, with 11 bases between the two germline ends. CDR1 and CDR2 (germline): SGHTA, FQGNSA. The CDR3 has 15 residues. This CDR3 is CASSPLYVNTGELFF. The CDR3 coding sequence is TGTGCCAGCAGCCCCTTATATGTGAACACCGGGGAGCTGTTTTTT.

The rearrangement uses TRBV7-8 and TRBJ1-2, with D tentatively TRBD1 (5 bases). From germline, CDR1 is SGHVS and CDR2 FQNEAQ. Deletions cut 5 bases from V and 5 bases from J, with 18 bases between. This CDR3 contains 15 residues. The CDR3 DNA reads TGTGCCAGCAGCCCCAAGGGGTGGGTGCAATATGGCTACACCTTC. Its translation is CASSPKGWVQYGYTF.

The chain carries TRBV7-9 and TRBJ2-4; D is ambiguous. The CDR3 contains 14 residues. CDR1 SEHNR and CDR2 FQNEAQ come from the germline V gene (reference sequence). V lost 5 bases and J 0 bases, leaving 8 bases between the germline ends. CDR3 region: CASSAALAKNIQYF. CDR3 DNA sequence: TGTGCCAGCAGCGCCGCACTAGCCAAAAACATTCAGTACTTC.

In its sample, this clone was seen a few times. The chain employs TRBV11-2 and TRBJ2-7, with a tentative D call TRBD1 (5 bases). The CDR3 consists of 13 residues. In germline, CDR1 is SGHAT, CDR2 FQNNGV. Trimming took 4 bases from V and 5 from J, leaving 12 bases between them. Written as DNA, the CDR3 is TGTGCCAGCAGCTATGCAGGGTCGGACGAGCAGTACGTC. Translating gives CASSYAGSDEQYV.

This chain connects TRBV18 to TRBJ2-5, with D unclear. Germline V lookup: CDR1 KGHSH, CDR2 LQKENI. Trimming shortened V by 1 base and J by 0 bases, and 9 bases separated the two germline ends. This CDR3 region has 15 residues. The CDR3, as DNA: TGTGCCAGCTCACCACGGCAGGATTACCAAGAGACCCAGTACTTC. This sequence encodes CASSPRQDYQETQYF. Drawing the rest from reference TRBV18 and TRBJ2-5, the complete variable domain is NAGVMQNPRHLVRRRGQEARLRCSPMKGHSHVYWYRQLPEEGLKFMVYLQKENIIDESGMPKERFSAEFPKEGPSILRIQQVVRGDSAAYFCASSPRQDYQETQYFGPGTRLLVL.

This clone has more than one count but fewer than ten. CDR3 in DNA: TGTGCCAGCAGTTCAAATACAGGGTACAGCTATGGCTACACCTTC. It specifies CASSSNTGYSYGYTF. V is TRBV2 and J is TRBJ1-2, with D maybe TRBD1 (6 bases). The CDR3 sequence is 15 residues long. Per germline, CDR1 SNHLY and CDR2 FYNNEI. V gave up 5 bases and J gave up 4 bases, with 17 bases separating them.

V gene TRBV28 combines with J gene TRBJ2-1; 8 positions match TRBD2. This CDR3 is built from 16 residues. V gave up 2 bases and J gave up 2 bases; unmatched junction bases: 5. CDR1 and CDR2 (germline): MDHEN, SYDVKM. CDR3 nucleotide sequence: TGTGCCAGCAGTTTAGCGGGAGGTCTAGCCTACAATGAGCAGTTCTTC. Translation gives CASSLAGGLAYNEQFF.

V usage is TRBV21-1 and J usage is TRBJ2-3; TRBD1 is the table's D call, not checked against the DNA. TRBV21-1 is an annotated pseudogene. The CDR3 sequence is 14 residues long. As DNA, the CDR3 is TGTGCCAGTACACGGCAGGGTGGGTCAGATACGCAGTATTTT. Protein sequence: CASTRQGGSDTQYF.

The chain is built from TRBV28 and TRBJ1-1, with D unresolved. Trimming pared 2 bases from V and 11 bases from J, leaving 18 bases between. CDR3 length: 14 amino acids. CDR1 is MDHEN and CDR2 is SYDVKM in the germline V gene. CDR3 in amino acids: CASSLPGNDGEAFF. CDR3 nucleotide sequence: TGTGCCAGCAGTTTACCCGGTAATGATGGGGAGGCTTTCTTT.

This clone appeared a single time. The chain employs TRBV10-3 and TRBJ1-4; D remains unclear. CDR3 length: 13 amino acids. CDR1 ENHRY and CDR2 SYGVKD come from the germline V gene. Between the trimmed V and J ends, which lost 4 bases and 8 bases, there was a span of 11 bases. The CDR3 DNA is TGTGCCATCAGTGGAGTAGAGGGCGAAAAACTGTTTTTT. This sequence encodes CAISGVEGEKLFF.

This chain joins TRBV16 and TRBJ1-5, with 7 bases matching TRBD1. This CDR3 region has 15 residues. CDR1 is KGHSY, CDR2 FQNENV, per germline. V lost 1 base, J lost 6 bases, and 6 bases stayed unmatched. This CDR3 reads CASSQFVGGGQPQHF. The CDR3 region has the DNA TGTGCCAGCAGCCAATTTGTAGGGGGCGGTCAGCCCCAGCATTTT.

V is TRBV14 and J is TRBJ1-1; D is unresolved. This CDR3 contains 13 residues. The V end lost 1 base, the J end lost 9 bases, and 12 bases lay between the germline ends. Germline V gene data show CDR1 as SGHDN and CDR2 as FVKESK. This CDR3 reads CASSQGAAGQAFF. CDR3 bases: TGTGCCAGCAGCCAAGGGGCCGCGGGTCAAGCTTTCTTT.

The rearrangement joins TRBV5-6 to TRBJ1-3; 7 bases agree with TRBD1. The trim removed 0 bases at V and 0 bases at J, leaving 3 bases unmatched. Looked up from germline, CDR1 is SGHDT and CDR2 is YYEEEE. CDR3 length equals 16 residues. CDR3 residues: CASSLAAGGSGNTIYF. The CDR3 DNA reads as TGTGCCAGCAGCTTGGCCGCAGGGGGCTCTGGAAACACCATATATTTT. Looking up the rest from reference TRBV5-6 and TRBJ1-3 gives the full variable domain: DAGVTQSPTHLIKTRGQQVTLRCSPKSGHDTVSWYQQALGQGPQFIFQYYEEEERQRGNFPDRFSGHQFPNYSSELNVNALLLGDSALYLCASSLAAGGSGNTIYFGEGSWLTVV.

V gene TRBV5-1 combines with J gene TRBJ2-1, with TRBD1 as a possible D gene (6 bases). Trimming removed 3 bases from V and 5 bases from J, with 9 bases in between. The CDR3 consists of 13 residues. The V gene's germline CDR1 is SGHRS and CDR2 YFSETQ. The CDR3 DNA reads as TGCGCCAGCAGCTCGGGACAAAACAATGAGCAGTTCTTC. Translating it yields CASSSGQNNEQFF. The whole variable domain, remainder taken from reference TRBV5-1 and TRBJ2-1, is KAGVTQTPRYLIKTRGQQVTLSCSPISGHRSVSWYQQTPGQGLQFLFEYFSETQRNKGNFPGRFSGRQFSNSRSEMNVSTLELGDSALYLCASSSGQNNEQFFGPGTRLTVL.

The chain employs TRBV29-1 and TRBJ2-1, with D possibly matching TRBD1 (7 bases). The CDR3 is 16 residues long. CDR1 and CDR2 from the germline V gene are SQVTM and ANQGSEA. V shed 4 bases and J shed 2 bases, with 18 bases lying between them. CDR3 bases: TGCAGCGTTGCGGGGGCTACAGGGGTACCCTACAATGAGCAGTTCTTC. It encodes CSVAGATGVPYNEQFF.